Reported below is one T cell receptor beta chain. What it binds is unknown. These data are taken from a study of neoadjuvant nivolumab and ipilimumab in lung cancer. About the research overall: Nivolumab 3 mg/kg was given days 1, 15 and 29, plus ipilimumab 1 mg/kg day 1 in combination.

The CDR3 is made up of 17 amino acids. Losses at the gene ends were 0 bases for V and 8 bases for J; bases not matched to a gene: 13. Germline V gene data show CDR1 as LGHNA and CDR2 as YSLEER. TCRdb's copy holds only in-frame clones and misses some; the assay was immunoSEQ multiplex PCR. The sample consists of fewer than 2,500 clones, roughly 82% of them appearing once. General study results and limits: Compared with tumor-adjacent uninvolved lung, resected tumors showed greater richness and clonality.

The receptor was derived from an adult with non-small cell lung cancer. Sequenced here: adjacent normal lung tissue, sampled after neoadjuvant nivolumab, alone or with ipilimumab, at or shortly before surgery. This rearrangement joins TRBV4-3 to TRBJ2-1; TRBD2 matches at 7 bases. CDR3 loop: CASSQEGRGGSIDEQFF. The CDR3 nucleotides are TGCGCCAGCAGCCAAGAGGGACGTGGCGGGAGCATCGATGAGCAGTTCTTC.